Listed here are 5 T cell receptor beta chains from one sample, sequenced in a study of PD-1 blockade in classical Hodgkin lymphoma (TCRdb year 2020). Libraries were prepared through the immunoSEQ multiplex PCR assay. Entries here come from immuneACCESS through TCRdb and include only in-frame sequences with V and J called. Some clones fail to appear in such tables; in the studies checked, an unresolved V gene covers under half of the shortfall, and the cause of the remainder is unknown. The sample table records 95,000 or so clones; 65% to 85% of these occur just once. The top ten hold roughly an eighth of the sample. In light of the paper, this sample's time point label describes: cycle 1 day 1 (C1D1), immediately before nivolumab initiation. Relapse after autologous stem cell transplantation had occurred in all trial patients, and cohorts A, B and C were distinguished by prior brentuximab vedotin exposure.

Sequenced here: peripheral blood mononuclear cells (PBMCs), sampled at baseline. The receptors shown here come from a human donor with classical Hodgkin lymphoma.

This clone is a singleton in its sample. The V gene is TRBV27, the J gene TRBJ2-3; D not certain. The CDR3 has 14 amino acids. V was trimmed by 5 bases and J by 2 bases, leaving 11 bases between them. From germline, CDR1 is MNHEY and CDR2 SMNVEV (reference sequence). The CDR3: CASSPPPFTDTQYF. For the CDR3, the DNA is TGTGCCAGCAGTCCGCCCCCCTTCACAGATACGCAGTATTTT.

The chain recombines TRBV6-1 with TRBJ2-1; D call uncertain. Trimming stripped 2 bases from V and 9 bases from J, with 11 bases between. Germline-derived CDR1 and CDR2 are MNHNS and SASEGT. This CDR3 contains 13 residues. The DNA for the CDR3 is TGTGCCAGCAGTGAAATGAGAACGGTTGAGCAGTTCTTC. This translates into CASSEMRTVEQFF.

The V call is TRBV2, the J call TRBJ1-1, with 9 nucleotides matching TRBD1. Germline V gene lookup returns CDR1 SNHLY and CDR2 FYNNEI. Unmatched junction bases numbered 5, after V lost 4 bases and J lost 5 bases. This CDR3 is 14 amino acids long. This CDR3 reads CASSGTGADTEAFF. CDR3 DNA sequence: TGTGCCAGCAGTGGGACAGGGGCCGATACTGAAGCTTTCTTT.

This clone showed up just a few times. The chain has TRBV27 and TRBJ2-5, with 11 positions matching TRBD2. After removal of 6 bases from V and 0 bases from J, the junction contained 9 bases not matched to a gene. CDR1 and CDR2 (germline): MNHEY, SMNVEV (reference sequence). There are 17 residues in the CDR3. CDR3 sequence: CASSPRTSGYHQETQYF. CDR3 coding DNA: TGTGCCAGCAGCCCCCGGACTAGCGGGTATCACCAAGAGACCCAGTACTTC.

The gene calls are TRBV4-2 and TRBJ2-2, with no clear D. CDR3 length: 14 amino acids. Between the trimmed V and J ends, which lost 0 bases and 6 bases, there was a span of 8 bases. The V gene's germline CDR1 is LGHNA and CDR2 YNFKEQ. DNA of the CDR3: TGTGCCAGCAGCCAAGACATGGCCGCCGGGGAGCTGTTTTTT. Its translation: CASSQDMAAGELFF.